This T cell receptor (beta chain) was observed in a study of neurological immune-mediated disorders. Findings of the study overall: CDR3 amino acid sequences of expanded clones were not shared across subjects, a result suggesting private repertoires in all groups.

Regarding time point: longitudinal time-point 1 (baseline). TCRdb re-derived calls from the 5' RACE reads in MiXCR, one entry per CDR3 protein. This table has tens of thousands of distinct CDR3 sequences, about 10% appearing once. Germline assignment: CDR1 SGHRS and CDR2 YFSETQ. This CDR3 spans 15 amino acids. Trimming left V 0 bases short and J 2 bases short, with 9 bases between. This clonotype has at least ten counts. Its antigen is not known. J is TRBJ2-1 and V is TRBV5-1; no definite D call. This sequence originates from a male donor with HTLV-1-associated myelopathy (HAM/TSP). Sequenced material: PBMCs. The CDR3 protein is CASSLDIGTYNEQFF. The CDR3 nucleotides are TGCGCCAGCAGCTTGGATATAGGGACCTACAATGAGCAGTTCTTC.